The next 18 T cell receptor beta chains were all read from a single sample in a study of cytomegalovirus exposure and HLA in healthy donors (TCRdb year 2017). The library was built by means of the immunoSEQ multiplex PCR assay. For the multiplex PCR, a mixture combining 60 forward primers for TCR Vbeta segments and 13 reverse primers for TCR Jbeta segments was used. TCRdb obtained this table from immuneACCESS and retained in-frame rearrangements with V and J assigned. These tables miss some clones; where compared with another copy, unresolved V genes account for less than half of the shortfall, and the remainder is unexplained. The sample table contains 180,000 or so clones; only one count was recorded for about 80% of them. The biggest ten clones account for 11% to 15% of the sample. The sequenced sample was PBMCs. The receptors were gathered from a man in his fifties or sixties in good health and CMV-seropositive.

This sequence joins TRBV6-1 and TRBJ2-1, with a tentative D call TRBD1 (5 bases). V lost 3 bases and J 5 bases, leaving 14 bases between the germline ends. This CDR3 has 15 amino acids. Per germline, CDR1 MNHNS and CDR2 SASEGT. CDR3 DNA sequence: TGTGCCAGCAGTGATTTAGGGGCTGGACACAATGAGCAGTTCTTC. Translated: CASSDLGAGHNEQFF.

CDR3 loop: CASSHPRDRVRQPQHF. Written as DNA, the CDR3 is TGTGCCAGCAGCCACCCCCGGGACAGGGTGAGGCAGCCCCAGCATTTT. The rearrangement links TRBV28 to TRBJ1-5; 9 bases fit TRBD1. Germline-derived CDR1 and CDR2 are MDHEN and SYDVKM. Trimming at V came to 6 bases and at J to 7 bases, leaving 13 bases not matched to a gene. The CDR3 consists of 16 residues.

The gene calls are TRBV28 and TRBJ1-5, with TRBD1 as a possible D gene (6 bases). The germline V gene encodes CDR1 MDHEN and CDR2 SYDVKM. The CDR3 has 15 residues. With 2 bases removed from V and 7 bases from J, the gap between germline ends came to 15 bases. CDR3 nucleotide sequence: TGTGCCAGCAGTTTAAGGGGGATAGTAAGCCAGCCCCAGCATTTT. This sequence encodes CASSLRGIVSQPQHF. Together with reference TRBV28 and TRBJ1-5, the CDR3 gives the full variable domain: DVKVTQSSRYLVKRTGEKVFLECVQDMDHENMFWYRQDPGLGLRLIYFSYDVKMKEKGDIPEGYSVSREKKERFSLILESASTNQTSMYLCASSLRGIVSQPQHFGDGTRLSIL.

This clone has only one observation. V gene TRBV5-1 combines with J gene TRBJ1-4; TRBD1 might be the D (6 bases). Germline CDR1 reads SGHRS; CDR2 reads YFSETQ. CDR3 length equals 14 residues. Trimming shortened V by 4 bases and J by 2 bases, and 9 bases separated the two germline ends. CDR3 DNA: TGCGCCAGCAGCCCGGACAGTACTAATGAAAAACTGTTTTTT. Encoded protein: CASSPDSTNEKLFF.

The gene calls are TRBV27 and TRBJ1-1; a possible D gene is TRBD1 (5 bases). Germline V gene data show CDR1 as MNHEY and CDR2 as SMNVEV (reference sequence). The germline V and J ends were trimmed by 2 bases and 5 bases, with 15 bases remaining between them. The CDR3 contains 15 residues. CDR3 amino acids: CASSLIWGGGTEAFF. The CDR3 nucleotides read TGTGCCAGCAGTTTAATCTGGGGGGGAGGGACTGAAGCTTTCTTT.

The chain has TRBV27 and TRBJ2-7; D is perhaps TRBD2 (5 bases). The CDR3 runs 11 residues. V gave up 6 bases and J gave up 6 bases, with 9 bases separating them. CDR1 is MNHEY, CDR2 SMNVEV, per germline (reference sequence). The CDR3 here is CASRSLAEQYF. In DNA form, the CDR3 reads TGTGCCAGCAGGTCCCTAGCCGAGCAGTACTTC.

The chain employs TRBV7-8 and TRBJ2-1, with 10 bases that match TRBD2. Germline assignment: CDR1 SGHVS and CDR2 FQNEAQ. V lost 5 bases and J lost 2; bases outside the gene matches: 6. The CDR3 runs to 16 residues. This CDR3 reads CASSPQRGGTYNEQFF. The CDR3 nucleotides read TGTGCCAGCAGCCCTCAGCGGGGGGGAACCTACAATGAGCAGTTCTTC.

The V and J genes are TRBV6-5 and TRBJ1-1; no definite D call. CDR1 is MNHEY and CDR2 is SVGAGI in the germline V gene. V lost 10 bases and J 1 base, leaving 10 bases between the germline ends. CDR3 length equals 12 residues. This chain's CDR3 is CAIRRENTEAFF. The CDR3 nucleotides read TGTGCCATCAGACGGGAGAACACTGAAGCTTTCTTT.

This rearrangement joins TRBV28 to TRBJ1-2; D is unresolved. The V and J ends lost 2 bases and 4 bases respectively, with 5 bases between them. Germline CDR1 is MDHEN and CDR2 is SYDVKM. This CDR3 is built from 12 residues. The CDR3 DNA reads TGTGCCAGCAGTTTACATCCCTATGGCTACACCTTC. Translation: CASSLHPYGYTF.

This clone was recorded once. The chain has TRBV29-1 and TRBJ2-1; weak D call: TRBD2 (5 bases). This CDR3 is 13 amino acids long. Trimming removed 7 bases at V and 9 bases at J, with 19 bases between. Germline V CDR1 and CDR2: SQVTM, ANQGSEA. The CDR3 loop reads CSATREGSTEQFF. The CDR3 region has the DNA TGCAGCGCGACCCGAGAGGGTAGTACTGAGCAGTTCTTC.

This clone was recorded a few times. This rearrangement joins TRBV27 to TRBJ1-3, with unresolved D. With 5 bases removed from V and 2 bases from J, the gap between germline ends came to 10 bases. CDR1 and CDR2 (germline): MNHEY, SMNVEV (reference sequence). The CDR3 has 14 residues. As DNA, the CDR3 is TGTGCCAGCAGTGGGAGGACGGCTGGAAACACCATATATTTT. Residues: CASSGRTAGNTIYF.

This chain joins TRBV5-8 and TRBJ1-4; TRBD1 aligns across 7 bases. Germline V lookup: CDR1 SGHTS, CDR2 YDEGEE. This CDR3 has 16 residues. Trimming removed 0 bases from V and 3 bases from J; junction bases left unmatched: 5. The CDR3 region is CASSLEGAPANEKLFF. For the CDR3, the DNA is TGTGCCAGCAGCTTGGAGGGGGCGCCGGCTAATGAAAAACTGTTTTTT.

V and J are TRBV7-2 and TRBJ2-5; D unresolved. Germline V gene sequence: CDR1 SGHTA, CDR2 FQGNSA. The CDR3 is 15 residues long. V was clipped by 1 base and J by 4 bases, with 13 bases between them. CDR3 sequence reads: CASSLEIVPGETQYF. CDR3 nucleotides: TGTGCCAGCAGCTTAGAGATAGTCCCCGGAGAGACCCAGTACTTC.

This chain connects TRBV15 to TRBJ1-3, with 9 bases that match TRBD1. Trimming cost V 0 bases and J 1 base; bases outside gene matches: 7. Germline CDR1 and CDR2: LNHNV and YYDKDF (reference sequence). The CDR3 is made up of 18 amino acids. The CDR3 is CATSRDGTGGRSGNTIYF. Written as DNA, the CDR3 is TGTGCCACCAGCAGAGATGGTACAGGGGGCCGGTCTGGAAACACCATATATTTT.

V gene TRBV19 combines with J gene TRBJ1-2; 7 bases are a match to TRBD1. CDR3 length: 16 amino acids. V lost 5 bases, J lost 2 bases, and 11 bases stayed unmatched. Germline V gene sequence: CDR1 LNHDA, CDR2 SQIVND (reference sequence). This chain's CDR3 is CASSPRQGLGNYGYTF. The DNA for the CDR3 is TGTGCCAGTAGTCCCCGACAGGGTTTGGGGAACTATGGCTACACCTTC.

V usage is TRBV7-9 and J usage is TRBJ2-2, with 7 bases aligning to TRBD2. Per the germline V gene, CDR1 is SEHNR and CDR2 is FQNEAQ (reference sequence). CDR3 length: 14 residues. With V trimmed by 3 bases and J by 7 bases, 5 bases remained unmatched. This CDR3 reads CASSLYGGFGELFF. In DNA form, the CDR3 reads TGTGCCAGCAGCTTGTACGGGGGGTTCGGGGAGCTGTTTTTT.

The gene calls are TRBV9 and TRBJ1-2; D uncertain. From germline, CDR1 is SGDLS and CDR2 YYNGEE. This CDR3 comprises 13 residues. The V end lost 1 base, the J end lost 8 bases, and 12 bases lay between the germline ends. As DNA, the CDR3 is TGTGCCAGCAGCGTATCTGGCGGTGGGGGCTACACCTTC. It yields the protein CASSVSGGGGYTF.

The DNA of the CDR3 is TGTGCCAGCAGAGGACAGGGAGGGTATTCACCCCTCCACTTT. Translated: CASRGQGGYSPLHF. V and J are TRBV27 and TRBJ1-6; 8 bases line up with TRBD1. Germline CDR1 is MNHEY and CDR2 is SMNVEV (reference sequence). The CDR3 runs to 14 residues. The trim removed 6 bases at V and 8 bases at J, leaving 6 bases unmatched.